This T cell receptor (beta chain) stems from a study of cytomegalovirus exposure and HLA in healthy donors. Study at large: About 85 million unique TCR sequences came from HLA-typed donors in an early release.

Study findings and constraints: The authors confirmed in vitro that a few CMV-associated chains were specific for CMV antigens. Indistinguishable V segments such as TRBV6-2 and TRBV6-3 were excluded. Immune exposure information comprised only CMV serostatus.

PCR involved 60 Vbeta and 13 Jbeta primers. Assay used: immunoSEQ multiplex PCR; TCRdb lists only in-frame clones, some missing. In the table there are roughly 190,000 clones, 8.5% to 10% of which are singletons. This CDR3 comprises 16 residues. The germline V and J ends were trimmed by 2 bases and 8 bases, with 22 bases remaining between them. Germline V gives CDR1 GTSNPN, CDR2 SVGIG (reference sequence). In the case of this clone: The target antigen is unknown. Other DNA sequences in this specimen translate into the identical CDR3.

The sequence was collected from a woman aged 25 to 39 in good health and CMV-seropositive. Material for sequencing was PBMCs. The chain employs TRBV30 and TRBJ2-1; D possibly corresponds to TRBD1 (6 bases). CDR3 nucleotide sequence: TGTGCCTGGAGTACCGACAGGATCCTAGGTGGCTATGAGCAGTTCTTC. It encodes CAWSTDRILGGYEQFF.